Each of the 30 T cell receptor beta chains below was sequenced from the same sample in a study of regulatory T cells in long-lasting Graves disease. CDR3-region Arm-PCR and iRepertoire HTBI primers produced the TCR beta libraries. TCRdb itself ran the multiplex PCR reads through MiXCR, one entry per CDR3 protein. The data contain roughly 430,000 distinct CDR3 sequences, approximately 16% of them singletons. Time point noted: newly diagnosed GD, antithyroid drugs for less than 3 months. Making the TCR library involved RNA that had been extracted from PBMCs. A further study also used this sample, focusing on T cells in Graves' hyperthyroidism and ophthalmopathy.

The sequencing used peripheral blood mononuclear cells (PBMCs), collected at new diagnosis, from a patient treated with antithyroid drugs. These receptor sequences come from a woman in her twenties or thirties with Graves disease.

This clonotype was observed a few times. The chain is built from TRBV5-1 and TRBJ2-1, with D maybe TRBD1 (7 bases). The CDR3 totals 16 residues. The V gene's germline CDR1 is SGHRS and CDR2 YFSETQ. V dropped 1 base and J dropped 7 bases, with 18 bases sitting between them. The CDR3 spells CASSLFASVDRNEQFF. CDR3 bases: TGCGCCAGCAGCTTGTTTGCTAGCGTGGACAGGAATGAGCAGTTCTTC.

This clonotype appeared a few times. The J gene is TRBJ2-1, the V gene TRBV19, with 13 positions matching TRBD2. The CDR3 is 18 amino acids. The V gene's germline CDR1 is LNHDA and CDR2 SQIVND (reference sequence). The trim removed 3 bases at V and 7 bases at J, leaving 12 bases unmatched. The CDR3 here is CASSITGTSGKGRNEQFF. CDR3 DNA: TGTGCCAGTAGTATCACCGGGACTAGCGGGAAAGGAAGGAATGAGCAGTTCTTC.

This CDR3 reads CASSPSSGSFDEQYF. The CDR3 DNA reads TGTGCCAGCAGCCCCTCTAGCGGGAGCTTCGACGAGCAGTACTTC. The chain links TRBV2 to TRBJ2-7, with TRBD2 identical over 10 bases. V trimming: 6 bases; J trimming: 5 bases; junction bases outside the gene matches: 10. The CDR3 has 15 amino acids. In germline, CDR1 is SNHLY, CDR2 FYNNEI.

This clonotype occurred many times. The rearrangement uses TRBV29-1 and TRBJ2-6, with D possibly TRBD2 on 6 matching bases. Germline CDR1 is SQVTM and CDR2 is ANQGSEA. CDR3 size: 18 residues. Between the trimmed V and J ends, which lost 0 bases and 1 base, there was a span of 16 bases. The CDR3 region is CSVEERRGGRSGANVLTF. In DNA, the CDR3 is TGCAGCGTTGAAGAGAGGAGGGGAGGTAGATCTGGGGCCAACGTCCTGACTTTC.

This clonotype was counted many times. CDR3 bases: TGTGCCAGCAGCTCATTCCCGGACGGGGAGCTGTTTTTT. Protein product: CASSSFPDGELFF. The chain has TRBV7-3 and TRBJ2-2; D unclear. The germline gives CDR1 SGHTA, CDR2 FQGTGA. Trimming left V 4 bases short and J 7 bases short, with 10 bases between. This CDR3 comprises 13 residues.

This clonotype showed up just a few times. The chain recombines TRBV19 with TRBJ1-1, with unresolved D. The CDR3 consists of 14 residues. V lost 7 bases and J lost 2, with 14 bases in between. Germline assignment: CDR1 LNHDA and CDR2 SQIVND (reference sequence). The CDR3 loop reads CASTPRWVNTEAFF. The CDR3 DNA is TGTGCCAGTACCCCCAGGTGGGTTAACACTGAAGCTTTCTTT.

The chain combines TRBV3-1 with TRBJ2-3; the match to TRBD2 covers 7 bases. The V gene end was trimmed by 0 bases and the J gene end by 0 bases; junction bases not matched to a gene: 24. The CDR3 sequence is 23 residues long. CDR1 and CDR2 (germline): LGHDT, YNNKEL (reference sequence). The CDR3 DNA reads as TGTGCCAGCAGCCAAGATTGTATAAAGTGGACCCTTTCATATAGCGGGAGCACAGATACGCAGTATTTT. Translating gives CASSQDCIKWTLSYSGSTDTQYF.

Many counts were recorded for this clonotype. The rearrangement uses TRBV20-1 and TRBJ2-7; 10 positions agree with TRBD2. V lost 0 bases and J lost 1; bases outside the gene matches: 3. Germline assignment: CDR1 DFQATT and CDR2 SNEGSKA (reference sequence). The CDR3 spans 15 residues. The CDR3 region has the DNA TGCAGTGCTAGAGATATACTAGCGGGATCCTACGAGCAGTACTTC. Protein sequence: CSARDILAGSYEQYF.

At least ten counts were recorded for this clonotype. The rearrangement links TRBV7-2 to TRBJ1-5; D unresolved. Looked up from germline, CDR1 is SGHTA and CDR2 is FQGNSA. Trimming stripped 6 bases from V and 3 bases from J, with 9 bases between. This CDR3 is 13 amino acids long. DNA of the CDR3: TGTGCCAGCAGAGGACTTTACAATCAGCCCCAGCATTTT. This encodes CASRGLYNQPQHF.

Ten or more counts support this clonotype. The V call is TRBV7-2, the J call TRBJ2-7, with 7 nucleotides matching TRBD2. There are 14 residues in the CDR3. Germline V gives CDR1 SGHTA, CDR2 FQGNSA. V dropped 7 bases and J dropped 3; count of bases not matched to a gene: 9. The CDR3: CASTGLAENYEQYF. The CDR3 DNA reads as TGTGCCAGCACCGGGCTAGCGGAGAACTACGAGCAGTACTTC.

This clonotype was detected many times. The chain is built from TRBV10-3 and TRBJ2-1; TRBD2 aligns across 9 bases. CDR1 is ENHRY and CDR2 is SYGVKD in the germline V gene. V shed 6 bases, J shed 10 bases, and the junction held 13 bases outside the gene matches. This CDR3 is built from 15 residues. In DNA, the CDR3 is TGTGCCATCAGCCCCCAGCGCGGGAGGGCCAGGGAGCAGTTCTTC. The encoded protein is CAISPQRGRAREQFF.

There are many counts of this clonotype. The CDR3 protein is CASSQEWKRDTQYF. The CDR3 DNA is TGCGCCAGCAGCCAAGAGTGGAAGCGCGATACGCAGTATTTT. The rearrangement links TRBV4-3 to TRBJ2-3, with no clear D. The V gene's germline CDR1 is LGHNA and CDR2 YSLEER. The CDR3 has 14 amino acids. Trimming left V 0 bases short and J 6 bases short, with 10 bases between.

This clonotype was counted at least ten times. As DNA, the CDR3 is TGCAGTGCTCTCTCGACTAGCGGGGTTTACGAGCAGTACTTC. Translating gives CSALSTSGVYEQYF. The chain joins TRBV20-1 to TRBJ2-7, with TRBD2 identical over 11 bases. The J segment lost 4 bases and the V segment lost 5 bases, leaving 7 bases of the junction unmatched. Germline CDR1 and CDR2: DFQATT and SNEGSKA (reference sequence). This CDR3 region has 14 residues.

In this sample, this clonotype turned up a few times. A much larger clone lies one base from this, so it may be a read error. The gene calls are TRBV12-3 or TRBV12-4 and TRBJ2-5, with TRBD2 identical over 10 bases. There are 15 residues in the CDR3. CDR3 bases: TGTGCCAGCGGGGAGGAGCGGGAGGGCCAAGAGACCCGGTACTTC. This encodes CASGEEREGQETRYF.

The rearrangement uses TRBV19 and TRBJ2-5, with D maybe TRBD2 (6 bases). CDR3 length: 18 residues. Trimming stripped 4 bases from V and 5 bases from J, with 26 bases between. The germline CDR1 and CDR2 sequences are LNHDA and SQIVND (reference sequence). CDR3 in amino acids: CASSTPSRERKTWETQYF. CDR3 sequence (DNA): TGTGCCAGTAGTACCCCCTCCCGGGAGAGAAAGACGTGGGAGACCCAGTACTTC.

This clonotype has at least ten counts. V gene TRBV11-2 combines with J gene TRBJ1-1; weak D call: TRBD1 (5 bases). From germline, CDR1 is SGHAT and CDR2 FQNNGV. This CDR3 spans 15 amino acids. V lost 4 bases, J lost 0 bases, and 12 bases lay in between. CDR3: CASSSKLGVNTEAFF. CDR3 bases: TGTGCCAGCAGCTCGAAACTAGGGGTGAACACTGAAGCTTTCTTT. Variable domain in full (rest from reference TRBV11-2 and TRBJ1-1): EAGVAQSPRYKIIEKRQSVAFWCNPISGHATLYWYQQILGQGPKLLIQFQNNGVVDDSQLPKDRFSAERLKGVDSTLKIQPAKLEDSAVYLCASSSKLGVNTEAFFGQGTRLTVV.

CDR3 DNA: TGTGCCAGCAGCGGACCAAGGGAGTACACTGAAGCTTTCTTT. This translates into CASSGPREYTEAFF. The gene calls are TRBV7-2 and TRBJ1-1; D unclear. V was pared by 5 bases and J by 3 bases, with 13 bases between. The germline V gene has CDR1 SGHTA and CDR2 FQGNSA. This CDR3 is 14 amino acids long. The full variable domain, rest sourced from reference TRBV7-2 and TRBJ1-1, is GAGVSQSPSNKVTEKGKDVELRCDPISGHTALYWYRQSLGQGLEFLIYFQGNSAPDKSGLPSDRFSAERTGGSVSTLTIQRTQQEDSAVYLCASSGPREYTEAFFGQGTRLTVV.

This clonotype was seen a few times. This chain connects TRBV18 to TRBJ2-7; TRBD2 is a possible D gene (6 bases). The CDR3 length is 15 residues. Germline CDR1 is KGHSH and CDR2 is LQKENI. V was cut by 0 bases and J by 5 bases, with 14 bases left in between. The CDR3 here is CASSPPTRGSHEQYF. CDR3 DNA sequence: TGTGCCAGCTCACCACCCACCCGGGGGTCCCACGAGCAGTACTTC. Using reference TRBV18 and TRBJ2-7 for the parts outside the CDR3, the full variable domain is NAGVMQNPRHLVRRRGQEARLRCSPMKGHSHVYWYRQLPEEGLKFMVYLQKENIIDESGMPKERFSAEFPKEGPSILRIQQVVRGDSAAYFCASSPPTRGSHEQYFGPGTRLTVT.

This clonotype was recorded many times. The V and J genes are TRBV4-1 and TRBJ2-1; 7 positions agree with TRBD2. V lost 3 bases and J lost 0; bases outside the gene matches: 5. Germline V gene data show CDR1 as MGHRA and CDR2 as YSYEKL. The CDR3 length is 16 residues. CDR3 amino acids: CASSQGRGYSYNEQFF. In DNA, the CDR3 is TGCGCCAGCAGCCAGGGGAGGGGTTACTCCTACAATGAGCAGTTCTTC.

Details on this clonotype: This sequence may be a read error, since a much larger clone differs from it by one base. This chain connects TRBV28 to TRBJ2-1; 9 nucleotides align to TRBD2. There are 17 residues in the CDR3. The germline gives CDR1 MDHEN, CDR2 SYDVKM. The CDR3 DNA is TGTGCCAGCAGTTTCCCGGATAGCGGGAGCTCCTACAATGAGCGGTTCTTC. As protein: CASSFPDSGSSYNERFF. Drawing the rest from reference TRBV28 and TRBJ2-1, the complete variable domain is DVKVTQSSRYLVKRTGEKVFLECVQDMDHENMFWYRQDPGLGLRLIYFSYDVKMKEKGDIPEGYSVSREKKERFSLILESASTNQTSMYLCASSFPDSGSSYNERFFGPGTRLTVL.

V is TRBV7-9 and J is TRBJ2-1, with TRBD2 matching over 13 bases. With V trimmed by 5 bases and J by 3 bases, 7 bases remained unmatched. The length of the CDR3 is 17 residues. Germline lookup yields CDR1 SEHNR and CDR2 FQNEAQ (reference sequence). The CDR3 DNA reads TGTGCCAGCAGCAAGGTGGGACTAGCGGGATTCTACAATGAGCAGTTCTTC. This codes for CASSKVGLAGFYNEQFF.

This clonotype was recorded a few times. This sequence joins TRBV19 and TRBJ2-1; no reliable D call. Germline CDR1 is LNHDA and CDR2 is SQIVND (reference sequence). Trimming took off 2 bases at V and 5 bases at J, with 16 bases between the two ends. This CDR3 comprises 16 residues. The CDR3 coding sequence is TGTGCCAGTAGTATAATAGACTCCTCAGGCCACAATGAGCAGTTCTTC. It codes for CASSIIDSSGHNEQFF.

This clonotype was found many times. This chain uses TRBV27 with TRBJ1-1; D unclear. The CDR3 sequence is 13 residues long. CDR1 MNHEY and CDR2 SMNVEV come from the germline V gene (reference sequence). V was pared by 7 bases and J by 6 bases, with 15 bases between. CDR3: CASKADYLAEAFF. The DNA for the CDR3 is TGTGCCAGCAAGGCGGACTACCTCGCTGAAGCTTTCTTT.

Only a few counts were recorded for this clonotype. The rearrangement uses TRBV27 and TRBJ2-1; TRBD2 aligns across 7 bases. The germline CDR1 and CDR2 sequences are MNHEY and SMNVEV (reference sequence). The CDR3 is 15 amino acids. V lost 7 bases and J lost 4; bases outside the gene matches: 10. CDR3 sequence reads: CASTSGTTLYNEQFF. CDR3 in DNA: TGTGCCAGCACCTCCGGGACTACCCTGTACAATGAGCAGTTCTTC.

This clonotype appeared once. The chain joins TRBV6-5 to TRBJ1-1; 9 bases agree with TRBD1. This CDR3 has 17 amino acids. Germline V lookup: CDR1 MNHEY, CDR2 SVGAGI. V was pared by 4 bases and J by 1 base, with 10 bases of the junction left unmatched. As DNA, the CDR3 is TGTGCCAGCAGTTGGGGCCGGGACAGGGTGTCGAACACTGAAGCTTTCTTT. Protein sequence: CASSWGRDRVSNTEAFF.

The chain employs TRBV20-1 and TRBJ1-3, with 9 bases identical to TRBD1. The J segment lost 4 bases and the V segment lost 6 bases, leaving 10 bases of the junction unmatched. The CDR3 contains 15 residues. Per germline, CDR1 DFQATT and CDR2 SNEGSKA (reference sequence). The CDR3 sequence is CSATDTGGDGNTIYF. The CDR3 region has the DNA TGCAGTGCGACCGATACAGGGGGCGACGGAAACACCATATATTTT.

Points on this clonotype: This likely came from a read error, as a far larger clone is one base away. Because the CDR3 is missing its conserved closing phenylalanine or tryptophan, this is likely a read error. This chain joins TRBV7-3 and TRBJ2-5; TRBD2 aligns across 7 bases. The J call may not be correct, given that the DNA end is closer to TRBJ2-1. The CDR3 runs to 15 residues. The germline V gene encodes CDR1 SGHTA and CDR2 FQGTGA. DNA for the CDR3: TGTGCCAGCAGCTTCGAGGGAGGGTCCTACAATGAGCAGTTCCTC. It specifies CASSFEGGSYNEQFL.

Many counts were recorded for this clonotype. The V and J genes are TRBV12-3 or TRBV12-4 and TRBJ1-5, with a weak D call TRBD1 (6 bases). The V gene lost 9 bases and the J gene lost 3 bases, with 12 bases spanning the gap. The CDR3 extends over 13 amino acids. The CDR3 region has the DNA TGTGCCAGTTCAGGACAGATCAATCAGCCCCAGCATTTT. Its translation: CASSGQINQPQHF.

This clonotype has a count of ten or more. The J gene is TRBJ1-1, the V gene TRBV11-2, with 9 bases matching TRBD1. The CDR3 has 12 residues. Germline V gene sequence: CDR1 SGHAT, CDR2 FQNNGV. V was clipped by 8 bases and J by 4 bases; unmatched bases: 2. This CDR3 is CASGTGFTEAFF. The CDR3 DNA follows: TGTGCCAGCGGGACAGGGTTCACTGAAGCTTTCTTT.

This clonotype was found once. It may be a read error: a sequence one base away is much more abundant. The chain combines TRBV29-1 with TRBJ2-3; D may match TRBD1 or TRBD2 (6 bases each). The CDR3 covers 15 residues. CDR1 is SQVTM, CDR2 ANQGSEA, per germline. Trimming took 4 bases from V and 5 from J, leaving 19 bases between them. CDR3 sequence (DNA): TGCAGCGTTGCTGAGGGAGGACAGAGAGGAGATACGCAGTATTTT. Translation: CSVAEGGQRGDTQYF.